Listed here are 32 T cell receptor beta chains from one sample, sequenced in a study of shared clonotypes between healthy human individuals. Here immunoSEQ multiplex PCR was the method, and the copy in TCRdb shows in-frame clones only, minus some. Of 2 million to 2.5 million clones listed, 90% to 97% were seen once; the top ten hold around 0.13%. Source material: naive CD4+ T cells sorted from blood. Noted subset: CD45RA+ positively selected. These receptors originate from a young man in good health.

The genes are TRBV7-9 and TRBJ2-7, with 7 bases aligning to TRBD2. Germline CDR1 and CDR2: SEHNR and FQNEAQ (reference sequence). The V gene end was trimmed by 5 bases and the J gene end by 5 bases; junction bases not matched to a gene: 9. This CDR3 is 14 amino acids long. Here the CDR3 reads CASSRSGGSDEQYF. Written as DNA, the CDR3 is TGTGCCAGCAGCCGATCCGGGGGGAGCGACGAGCAGTACTTC.

This chain connects TRBV6-5 to TRBJ1-6; D ambiguous. The germline V and J ends were trimmed by 4 bases and 8 bases, with 18 bases remaining between them. This CDR3 comprises 16 residues. Per germline, CDR1 MNHEY and CDR2 SVGAGI. As DNA, the CDR3 is TGTGCCAGCAGTTCCCTCTGGGCAGGATCTGATTCACCCCTCCACTTT. Amino acids: CASSSLWAGSDSPLHF.

This sequence joins TRBV4-2 and TRBJ1-1; TRBD1 is a possible D gene (5 bases). The CDR3 covers 14 residues. The ends were cut back, 0 bases at V and 8 bases at J, with 13 bases in the middle. Per germline, CDR1 LGHNA and CDR2 YNFKEQ. The CDR3 here is CASSQDLPAGEAFF. The CDR3 region has the DNA TGTGCCAGCAGCCAAGATCTTCCGGCAGGGGAAGCTTTCTTT.

The V call is TRBV30, the J call TRBJ2-7; 9 nucleotides line up with TRBD1. Per germline, CDR1 GTSNPN and CDR2 SVGIG (reference sequence). The CDR3 consists of 13 residues. V lost 4 bases and J lost 3; bases outside the gene matches: 4. The CDR3 DNA sequence: TGTGCCTGGAATGGACAGGGGATCTACGAGCAGTACTTC. Translating it yields CAWNGQGIYEQYF.

The rearrangement links TRBV11-2 to TRBJ1-5; TRBD1 agrees at 9 bases. This CDR3 has 15 residues. Per the germline V gene, CDR1 is SGHAT and CDR2 is FQNNGV. V was pared by 5 bases and J by 6 bases, with 8 bases of the junction left unmatched. DNA for the CDR3: TGTGCCAGCAGCCCGGGACAGGGAACACGTCAGCCCCAGCATTTT. This translates into CASSPGQGTRQPQHF.

This clone is a singleton in its sample. V usage is TRBV2 and J usage is TRBJ2-7, with D perhaps matching TRBD2 (5 bases). The germline CDR1 and CDR2 sequences are SNHLY and FYNNEI. Deletions cut 7 bases from V and 5 bases from J, with 12 bases between. The CDR3 loop spans 12 amino acids. In DNA, the CDR3 is TGTGCCAGCACGGCCGAGGGTGACGAGCAGTACTTC. It codes for CASTAEGDEQYF.

The chain couples TRBV6-1 to TRBJ2-5, with TRBD2 matching over 7 bases. This CDR3 is built from 13 residues. CDR1 is MNHNS and CDR2 is SASEGT in the germline V gene. V shed 6 bases and J 5 bases; nucleotides not matched to a gene: 6. The CDR3: CASRMAGVETQYF. The CDR3 coding sequence is TGTGCCAGCAGGATGGCGGGAGTGGAGACCCAGTACTTC.

The rearrangement uses TRBV6-1 and TRBJ2-6; perhaps TRBD1 as D (5 bases). The germline V gene encodes CDR1 MNHNS and CDR2 SASEGT. This CDR3 is built from 14 residues. Trimming took 4 bases from V and 2 from J, leaving 6 bases between them. The CDR3 protein is CASSGGPGANVLTF. In DNA form, the CDR3 reads TGTGCCAGCAGTGGGGGCCCTGGGGCCAACGTCCTGACTTTC.

The rearrangement joins TRBV5-6 to TRBJ1-6, with D maybe TRBD1 (5 bases). V was clipped by 4 bases and J by 0 bases, with 14 bases between them. The CDR3 contains 17 residues. CDR1 is SGHDT and CDR2 is YYEEEE in the germline V gene. The CDR3 nucleotides read TGTGCCAGCAGCCCGAAGAGGGGAAGCTCCTATAATTCACCCCTCCACTTT. This encodes CASSPKRGSSYNSPLHF. The full variable domain, its missing parts supplied by reference TRBV5-6 and TRBJ1-6, is DAGVTQSPTHLIKTRGQQVTLRCSPKSGHDTVSWYQQALGQGPQFIFQYYEEEERQRGNFPDRFSGHQFPNYSSELNVNALLLGDSALYLCASSPKRGSSYNSPLHFGNGTRLTVT.

This sequence joins TRBV5-4 and TRBJ2-2; 8 positions match TRBD2. Germline V gene sequence: CDR1 SGHNT, CDR2 YYREEE (reference sequence). The CDR3 runs 14 residues. After removal of 10 bases from V and 6 bases from J, the junction contained 11 bases not matched to a gene. CDR3 nucleotides: TGTGCCGCCCCACCGGGAGCGGGGGCCGGGGAGCTGTTTTTT. This codes for CAAPPGAGAGELFF.

The V call is TRBV25-1, the J call TRBJ1-2, with TRBD1 matching over 9 bases. The germline gives CDR1 MGHDK, CDR2 SYGVNS. CDR3 length: 16 amino acids. V lost 9 bases and J lost 1; bases outside the gene matches: 12. CDR3 amino acids: CASLPGQGPYNYGYTF. The CDR3 DNA sequence: TGTGCCAGTCTACCGGGACAGGGACCTTATAACTATGGCTACACCTTC.

This chain uses TRBV7-2 with TRBJ1-6; D is unresolved. From germline, CDR1 is SGHTA and CDR2 FQGNSA. The CDR3 is 16 amino acids. Trimming took off 7 bases at V and 0 bases at J, with 13 bases between the two ends. The CDR3 protein is CASTSVGSSYNSPLHF. CDR3 bases: TGTGCCAGCACCTCCGTCGGGAGCTCCTATAATTCACCCCTCCACTTT. The whole variable domain, remainder taken from reference TRBV7-2 and TRBJ1-6, is GAGVSQSPSNKVTEKGKDVELRCDPISGHTALYWYRQSLGQGLEFLIYFQGNSAPDKSGLPSDRFSAERTGGSVSTLTIQRTQQEDSAVYLCASTSVGSSYNSPLHFGNGTRLTVT.

The table lists this clone with a count of one. The gene calls are TRBV5-1 and TRBJ1-2, with 12 nucleotides matching TRBD1. Trimming cost V 0 bases and J 7 bases; bases outside gene matches: 4. Germline V lookup: CDR1 SGHRS, CDR2 YFSETQ. CDR3 length equals 15 residues. Here the CDR3 reads CASSLAGTGGSGYTF. The CDR3 coding sequence is TGCGCCAGCAGCTTGGCCGGGACAGGGGGCTCTGGCTACACCTTC.

As DNA, the CDR3 is TGTGCCAGCAGTGTCGGGACAGGGGGCGCTTATGGCTACACCTTC. Protein product: CASSVGTGGAYGYTF. V usage is TRBV6-4 and J usage is TRBJ1-2, with 12 bases aligning to TRBD1. V dropped 4 bases and J dropped 5; count of bases not matched to a gene: 5. The CDR3 consists of 15 residues. Germline V gene lookup returns CDR1 MRHNA and CDR2 SNTAGT.

The chain joins TRBV10-3 to TRBJ1-4; maybe TRBD1 (6 bases). The CDR3 covers 13 residues. CDR1 and CDR2 (germline): ENHRY, SYGVKD. Trimming cost V 10 bases and J 0 bases, with 9 bases left between them. CDR3 loop: CATQGSTNEKLFF. The CDR3 coding sequence is TGTGCCACCCAGGGGTCAACTAATGAAAAACTGTTTTTT.

The table lists this clone with a few counts. The genes are TRBV2 and TRBJ2-5; unclear D gene. Trimming left V 4 bases short and J 6 bases short, with 6 bases between. The CDR3 is made up of 11 amino acids. Germline CDR1 and CDR2: SNHLY and FYNNEI. CDR3 DNA sequence: TGTGCCAGCAGTGCGGCGAAGACCCAGTACTTC. Translation gives CASSAAKTQYF.

The CDR3 region has the DNA TGTGCCAGTAGTACCGGGGACAGGTGGGAAAAACTGTTTTTT. This sequence encodes CASSTGDRWEKLFF. The chain joins TRBV19 to TRBJ1-4, with TRBD1 matching 8 bases. With 4 bases clipped from V and 8 bases from J, the junction kept 6 bases outside the gene matches. CDR1 is LNHDA and CDR2 is SQIVND in the germline V gene (reference sequence). The CDR3 is 14 amino acids.

The genes are TRBV6-1 and TRBJ1-2; perhaps TRBD1 as D (5 bases). There are 14 residues in the CDR3. V lost 7 bases and J 2 bases, leaving 14 bases between the germline ends. CDR1 is MNHNS, CDR2 SASEGT, per germline. The CDR3 loop reads CASNLRGENYGYTF. In nucleotides, the CDR3 is TGTGCCAGCAACTTGCGGGGGGAGAACTATGGCTACACCTTC.

The chain joins TRBV28 to TRBJ1-1; D gene uncertain. This CDR3 has 16 amino acids. Germline CDR1 and CDR2: MDHEN and SYDVKM. V lost 8 bases and J lost 5, with 24 bases in between. The CDR3 is CASRVRRALFGTEAFF. The DNA of the CDR3 is TGTGCCAGCCGCGTACGGCGGGCTTTGTTCGGGACTGAAGCTTTCTTT.

The chain has TRBV29-1 and TRBJ2-2; 9 bases align to TRBD2. The CDR3 has 15 residues. Germline V lookup: CDR1 SQVTM, CDR2 ANQGSEA. Trimming cost V 1 base and J 12 bases; bases outside gene matches: 12. CDR3 coding DNA: TGCAGCGTTGAAGTTCCTCTAGCGGGGATTCTGAAGCTGTTTTTT. This encodes CSVEVPLAGILKLFF.

Remarks on this clone: Other DNA sequences of this sample code for an identical CDR3. The V call is TRBV15, the J call TRBJ1-4; D remains ambiguous. The CDR3 loop spans 16 amino acids. V gave up 0 bases and J gave up 0 bases, with 8 bases separating them. Germline CDR1 is LNHNV and CDR2 is YYDKDF (reference sequence). The CDR3 DNA follows: TGTGCCACCAGCAGAGATAGAGCTGCAACTAATGAAAAACTGTTTTTT. Encoded protein: CATSRDRAATNEKLFF.

The CDR3 sequence: CASSQDLSGVETQYF. CDR3 DNA: TGTGCCAGCAGCCAAGATCTGAGCGGGGTAGAGACCCAGTACTTC. The J gene is TRBJ2-5, the V gene TRBV4-2; 7 nucleotides match TRBD2. V lost 0 bases to trimming and J lost 4 bases; unmatched junction nucleotides: 5. The germline V gene has CDR1 LGHNA and CDR2 YNFKEQ. This CDR3 is built from 15 residues.

V is TRBV27 and J is TRBJ2-1; 9 bases fit TRBD1. V lost 5 bases to trimming and J lost 3 bases; unmatched junction nucleotides: 5. CDR3 length equals 15 residues. The germline V gene has CDR1 MNHEY and CDR2 SMNVEV (reference sequence). The CDR3 loop reads CASSPRTGVYNEQFF. CDR3 coding DNA: TGTGCCAGCAGTCCAAGGACAGGGGTCTACAATGAGCAGTTCTTC.

The gene calls are TRBV29-1 and TRBJ1-5, with D possibly being TRBD1 (5 bases). In germline, CDR1 is SQVTM, CDR2 ANQGSEA. Trimming removed 3 bases at V and 7 bases at J, with 13 bases between. The CDR3 consists of 13 residues. For the CDR3, the DNA is TGCAGCGTTGATTTTGGGGGTGGGCAGCCCCAGCATTTT. Encoded protein: CSVDFGGGQPQHF.

The chain is built from TRBV10-3 and TRBJ2-3, with TRBD1 matching 10 bases. Germline trimming cut 4 bases from V and 4 bases from J; bases unmatched to any gene: 8. Germline values: CDR1 ENHRY, CDR2 SYGVKD. The CDR3 covers 16 residues. The CDR3 sequence: CAISVTRDRGADTQYF. The CDR3 DNA reads as TGTGCCATCAGTGTTACTCGGGACAGGGGCGCAGATACGCAGTATTTT.

This chain uses TRBV5-4 with TRBJ1-1; maybe TRBD1 (5 bases). V was clipped by 5 bases and J by 0 bases, with 11 bases between them. The CDR3 is 14 residues long. CDR1 is SGHNT, CDR2 YYREEE, per germline (reference sequence). CDR3 sequence: CASRTDSMNTEAFF. The CDR3 DNA follows: TGTGCCAGCAGGACAGACAGCATGAACACTGAAGCTTTCTTT.

Concerning this clone: Distinct nucleotide sequences in the sample also encode this CDR3. The rearrangement uses TRBV30 and TRBJ2-2; maybe TRBD2 (6 bases). The V gene's germline CDR1 is GTSNPN and CDR2 SVGIG (reference sequence). The CDR3 consists of 13 residues. The V end was cut by 4 bases, the J end by 2 bases, with 8 bases between. The CDR3 DNA sequence: TGTGCCTGGAAGCGGGCAAACACCGGGGAGCTGTTTTTT. Amino acid sequence: CAWKRANTGELFF.

The chain has TRBV10-1 and TRBJ2-2; the match to TRBD1 covers 11 bases. This CDR3 has 16 residues. The V and J ends lost 4 bases and 5 bases, in that order; junction bases with no gene match: 6. Germline V lookup: CDR1 WNHNN, CDR2 SYGVQD (reference sequence). Written as DNA, the CDR3 is TGCGCCAGCAGTGGGCCAGGACAGGGGGCGACCGGGGAGCTGTTTTTT. Translation: CASSGPGQGATGELFF.

The chain recombines TRBV4-1 with TRBJ2-5; D perhaps matches TRBD1 (5 bases). The CDR3 has 14 amino acids. The ends were cut back, 4 bases at V and 5 bases at J, with 14 bases in the middle. Germline CDR1 reads MGHRA; CDR2 reads YSYEKL. The CDR3 spells CASSRLLGQETQYF. The CDR3 nucleotides read TGCGCCAGCAGCCGGCTACTGGGGCAGGAGACCCAGTACTTC.

The rearrangement joins TRBV10-3 to TRBJ2-7, with D unclear. V lost 11 bases and J lost 0, with 14 bases in between. The CDR3 has 13 residues. From germline, CDR1 is ENHRY and CDR2 SYGVKD. CDR3 bases: TGTGCCTCCTTCTCGTCCCGCTCCTACGAGCAGTACTTC. Its protein product is CASFSSRSYEQYF.

The rearrangement joins TRBV6-5 to TRBJ2-1; 8 bases are a match to TRBD1. The CDR3 runs 15 residues. The V segment lost 6 bases and the J segment 2 bases; nucleotides outside the gene matches: 6. Germline assignment: CDR1 MNHEY and CDR2 SVGAGI. CDR3 region: CASSRQGKTYNEQFF. As DNA, the CDR3 is TGTGCCAGCAGCCGACAGGGGAAAACCTACAATGAGCAGTTCTTC.

The CDR3 loop is CASSALLTEAFF. CDR3 in DNA: TGTGCCAGCAGTGCGCTATTAACCGAAGCTTTCTTT. This sequence joins TRBV2 and TRBJ1-1; no reliable D call. The CDR3 has 12 amino acids. Germline assignment: CDR1 SNHLY and CDR2 FYNNEI. Trimming cost V 4 bases and J 8 bases, with 11 bases left between them.